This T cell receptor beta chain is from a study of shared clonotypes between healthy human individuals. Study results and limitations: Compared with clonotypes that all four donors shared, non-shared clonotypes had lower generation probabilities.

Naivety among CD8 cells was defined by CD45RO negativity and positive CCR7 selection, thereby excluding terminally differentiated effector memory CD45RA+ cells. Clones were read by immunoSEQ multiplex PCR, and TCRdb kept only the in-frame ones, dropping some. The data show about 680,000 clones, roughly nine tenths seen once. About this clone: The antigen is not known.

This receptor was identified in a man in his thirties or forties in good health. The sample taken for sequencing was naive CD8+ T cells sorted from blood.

CDR3 protein: CASSLPGSGSYEQYF. Written as DNA, the CDR3 is TGTGCCAGCAGCCTCCCCGGGAGTGGCTCCTACGAGCAGTACTTC. V and J are TRBV11-2 and TRBJ2-7, with D possibly TRBD2 on 6 matching bases. The ends were cut back, 5 bases at V and 0 bases at J, with 14 bases in the middle. The CDR3 has 15 amino acids. Germline V gives CDR1 SGHAT, CDR2 FQNNGV.